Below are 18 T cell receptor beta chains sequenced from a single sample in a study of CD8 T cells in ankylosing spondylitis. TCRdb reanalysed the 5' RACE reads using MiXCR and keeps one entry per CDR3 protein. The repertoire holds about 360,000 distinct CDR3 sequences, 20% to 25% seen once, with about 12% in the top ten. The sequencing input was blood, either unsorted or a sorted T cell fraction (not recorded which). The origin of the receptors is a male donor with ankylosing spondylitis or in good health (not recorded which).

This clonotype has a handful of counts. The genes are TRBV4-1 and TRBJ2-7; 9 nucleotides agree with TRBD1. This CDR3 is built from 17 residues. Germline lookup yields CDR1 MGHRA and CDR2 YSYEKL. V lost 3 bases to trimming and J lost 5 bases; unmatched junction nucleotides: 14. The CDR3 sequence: CASSHLSRDRDPHEQYF. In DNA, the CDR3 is TGCGCCAGCAGCCATCTCTCCCGGGACAGGGATCCCCACGAGCAGTACTTC.

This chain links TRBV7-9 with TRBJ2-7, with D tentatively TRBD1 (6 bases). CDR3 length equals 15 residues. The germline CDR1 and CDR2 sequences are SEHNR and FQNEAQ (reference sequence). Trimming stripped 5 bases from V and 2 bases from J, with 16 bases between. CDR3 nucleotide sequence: TGTGCCAGCAGCGCCTGGACAGCCTTACCCTACGAGCAGTACTTC. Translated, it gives CASSAWTALPYEQYF.

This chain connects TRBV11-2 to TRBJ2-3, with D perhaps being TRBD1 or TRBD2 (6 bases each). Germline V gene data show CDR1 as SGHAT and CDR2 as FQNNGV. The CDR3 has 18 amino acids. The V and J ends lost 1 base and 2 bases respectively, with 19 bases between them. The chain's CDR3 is CASSLVVSTGAYTDTQYF. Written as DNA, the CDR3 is TGTGCCAGCAGCTTAGTGGTCAGCACGGGGGCCTACACAGATACGCAGTATTTT.

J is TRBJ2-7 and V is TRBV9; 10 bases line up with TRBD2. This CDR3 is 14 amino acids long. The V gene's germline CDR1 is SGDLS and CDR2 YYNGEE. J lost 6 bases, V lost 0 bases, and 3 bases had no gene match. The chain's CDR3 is CASSVASGGTEQYF. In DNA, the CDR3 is TGTGCCAGCAGCGTAGCTAGCGGGGGCACCGAGCAGTACTTC.

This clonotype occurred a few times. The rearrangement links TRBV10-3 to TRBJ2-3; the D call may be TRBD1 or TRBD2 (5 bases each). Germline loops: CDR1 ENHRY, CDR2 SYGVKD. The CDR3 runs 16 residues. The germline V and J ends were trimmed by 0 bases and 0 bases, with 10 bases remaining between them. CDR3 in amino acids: CAISESRGPSTDTQYF. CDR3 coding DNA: TGTGCCATCAGTGAGTCAAGGGGACCTAGCACAGATACGCAGTATTTT.

CDR3 in DNA: TGTGCCATCAGTGAGCCGGGACTAGCGGGAGAGACCCAGTACTTC. As protein: CAISEPGLAGETQYF. This chain links TRBV10-3 with TRBJ2-5, with 12 bases identical to TRBD2. This CDR3 is 15 amino acids long. The V gene end was trimmed by 2 bases and the J gene end by 4 bases; junction bases not matched to a gene: 2. The germline CDR1 and CDR2 sequences are ENHRY and SYGVKD.

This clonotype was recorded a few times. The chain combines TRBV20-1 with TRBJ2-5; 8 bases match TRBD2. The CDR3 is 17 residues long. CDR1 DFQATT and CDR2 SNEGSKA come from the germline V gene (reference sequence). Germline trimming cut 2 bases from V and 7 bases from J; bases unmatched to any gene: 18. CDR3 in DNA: TGCAGTGCTAGACCTGACGAAGCGGGGGTCTCAACTACGACCCAGTACTTC. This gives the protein CSARPDEAGVSTTTQYF.

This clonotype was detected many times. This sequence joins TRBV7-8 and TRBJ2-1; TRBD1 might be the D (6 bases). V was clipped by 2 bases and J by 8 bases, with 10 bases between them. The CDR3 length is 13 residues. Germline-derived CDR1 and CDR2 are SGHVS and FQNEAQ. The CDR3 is CASSLTGSHEQFF. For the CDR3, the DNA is TGTGCCAGCAGCTTAACAGGGTCCCATGAGCAGTTCTTC.

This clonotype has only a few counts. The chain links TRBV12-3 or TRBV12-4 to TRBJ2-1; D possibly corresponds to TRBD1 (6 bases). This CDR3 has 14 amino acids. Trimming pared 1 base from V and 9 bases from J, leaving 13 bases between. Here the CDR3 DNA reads TGTGCCAGCAGTTTAGGGACAGCGAGGAGTGAGCAGTTCTTC. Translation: CASSLGTARSEQFF.

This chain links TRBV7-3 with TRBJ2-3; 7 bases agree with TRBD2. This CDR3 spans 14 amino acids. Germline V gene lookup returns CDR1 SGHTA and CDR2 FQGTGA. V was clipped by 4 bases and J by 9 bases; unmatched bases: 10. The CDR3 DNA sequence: TGTGCCAGCAGCTCCCCCGAGTGGGGGGGAACGCAGTATTTT. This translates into CASSSPEWGGTQYF.

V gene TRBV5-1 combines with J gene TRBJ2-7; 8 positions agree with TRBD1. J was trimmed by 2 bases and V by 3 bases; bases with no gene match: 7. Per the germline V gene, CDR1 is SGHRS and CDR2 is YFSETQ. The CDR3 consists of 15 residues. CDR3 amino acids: CASSSPRTGPYEQYF. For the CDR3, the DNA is TGCGCCAGCAGCTCCCCCCGGACAGGGCCCTACGAGCAGTACTTC.

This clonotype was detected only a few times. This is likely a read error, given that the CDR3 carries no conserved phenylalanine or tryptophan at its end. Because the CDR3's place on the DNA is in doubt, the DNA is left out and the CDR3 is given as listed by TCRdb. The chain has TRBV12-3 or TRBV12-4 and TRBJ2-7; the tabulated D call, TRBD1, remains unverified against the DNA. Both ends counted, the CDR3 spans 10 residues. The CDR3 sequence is CASAWGAGPL.

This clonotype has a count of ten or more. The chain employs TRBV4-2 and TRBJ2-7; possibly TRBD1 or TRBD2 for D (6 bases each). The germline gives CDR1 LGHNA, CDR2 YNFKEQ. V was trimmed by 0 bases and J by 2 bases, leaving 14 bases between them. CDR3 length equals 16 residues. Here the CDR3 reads CASSQEMTGATYEQYF. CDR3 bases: TGTGCCAGCAGCCAAGAAATGACGGGGGCAACCTACGAGCAGTACTTC.

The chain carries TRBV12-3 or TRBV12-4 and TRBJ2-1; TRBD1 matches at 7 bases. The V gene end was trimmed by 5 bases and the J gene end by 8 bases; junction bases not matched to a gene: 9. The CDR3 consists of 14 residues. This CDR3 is CASSPHRGGDEQFF. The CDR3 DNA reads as TGTGCCAGCAGTCCTCACAGGGGTGGGGATGAGCAGTTCTTC.

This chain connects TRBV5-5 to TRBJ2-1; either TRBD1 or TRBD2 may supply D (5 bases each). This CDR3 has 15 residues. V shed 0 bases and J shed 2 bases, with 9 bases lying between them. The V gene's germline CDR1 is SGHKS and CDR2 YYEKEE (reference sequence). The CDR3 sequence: CASSLEWGTYNEQFF. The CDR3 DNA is TGTGCCAGCAGCTTGGAATGGGGGACCTACAATGAGCAGTTCTTC.

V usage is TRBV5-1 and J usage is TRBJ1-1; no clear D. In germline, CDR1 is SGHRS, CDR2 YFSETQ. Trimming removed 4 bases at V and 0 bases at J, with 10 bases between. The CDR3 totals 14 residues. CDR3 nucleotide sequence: TGCGCCAGCAGCGCCTGGACGCTGAACACTGAAGCTTTCTTT. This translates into CASSAWTLNTEAFF. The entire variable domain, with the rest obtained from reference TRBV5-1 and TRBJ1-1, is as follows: KAGVTQTPRYLIKTRGQQVTLSCSPISGHRSVSWYQQTPGQGLQFLFEYFSETQRNKGNFPGRFSGRQFSNSRSEMNVSTLELGDSALYLCASSAWTLNTEAFFGQGTRLTVV.

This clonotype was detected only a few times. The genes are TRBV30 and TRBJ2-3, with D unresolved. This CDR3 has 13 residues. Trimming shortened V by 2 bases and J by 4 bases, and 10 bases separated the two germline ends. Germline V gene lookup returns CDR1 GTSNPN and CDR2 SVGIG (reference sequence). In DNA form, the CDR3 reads TGTGCCTGGAGTCTTTTAGAGGCAGATACGCAGTATTTT. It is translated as CAWSLLEADTQYF.

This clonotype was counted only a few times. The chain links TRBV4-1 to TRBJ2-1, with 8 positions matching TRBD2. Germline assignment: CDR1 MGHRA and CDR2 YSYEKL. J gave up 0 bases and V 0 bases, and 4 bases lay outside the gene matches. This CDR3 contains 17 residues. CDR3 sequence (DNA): TGCGCCAGCAGCCAAGAATGGACTAGCAGCTCCTACAATGAGCAGTTCTTC. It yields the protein CASSQEWTSSSYNEQFF.